This is a list of T cell receptor beta chains from one sample in a study of T-cell memory formation after mild COVID-19. From the 5' RACE reads, TCRdb called clonotypes with MiXCR, one entry per CDR3 protein. In the table there are 210,000 or so distinct CDR3 sequences, about 18% of which are singletons. Material for sequencing was PBMCs or a T cell subset sorted from them (not recorded which). These receptor sequences come from an adult woman who had mild COVID-19 (a few samples of this study predate the infection). Cell type and time point are not known. The CDR3 runs from the conserved cysteine through the conserved F or W. The D gene is left open where the match is weak. Clone sizes are given selectively: once, few, many, or a class where the clone is expanded.

CDR3 DNA | CDR3 protein | V gene | D gene | clone size | J gene
TGCGCCAGCAGCTTGGCCGGCAGGGGGCTCCCAGATACGCAGTATTTT | CASSLAGRGLPDTQYF | TRBV5-1 | TRBD1 | . | TRBJ2-3
TGCAGTGCTCTCGGGGCCCAATTACTAATCTTT | CSALGAQLLIF | TRBV20-1 | . | many | TRBJ1-1
TGTGCCAGCAGCTCGGACAGGGGGGGGTACGAGCAGTACTTC | CASSSDRGGYEQYF | TRBV7-2 | TRBD1 | . | TRBJ2-7
TGTGCCAGCAGTCTACCGGGACTAGCGGGAGTCGCAGATACGCAGTATTTT | CASSLPGLAGVADTQYF | TRBV12-3/TRBV12-4 | TRBD2 | few | TRBJ2-3
TGTGCCAGCAGCTCAGGACAGAGACCTAGCACAGATACGCAGTATTTT | CASSSGQRPSTDTQYF | TRBV11-2 | . | . | TRBJ2-3
TGTGCCAGCAGCCGGGGGGTTACGAACACCGGGGAGCTGTTTTTT | CASSRGVTNTGELFF | TRBV14 | . | . | TRBJ2-2
TGCAGTGCTAGAAAGGACAGCATGAACACTGAAGCTTTCTTT | CSARKDSMNTEAFF | TRBV20-1 | . | . | TRBJ1-1
TGCAGTGCTAGGGAAGGCCCCCCCACAAGGGGCCGCTCCTACGAGCAGTACTTC | CSAREGPPTRGRSYEQYF | TRBV20-1 | . | . | TRBJ2-7
TGTGCCAGCAGTCCCGGGCCCCCGAGGGATGAGCAGTTCTTC | CASSPGPPRDEQFF | TRBV12-3/TRBV12-4 | . | few | TRBJ2-1
TGTGCCAGCAGTTACCGGGAGGGGTGGGCAACTAATGAAAAACTGTTTTTT | CASSYREGWATNEKLFF | TRBV6-6 | . | . | TRBJ1-4
TGTGCCAGCAGCCCCGATTTCAACACTGAAGCTTTCTTT | CASSPDFNTEAFF | TRBV7-2 | . | . | TRBJ1-1
TGTGCCAGCAGTGTCAGCTCTGGGGCCAACGTCCTGACTTTC | CASSVSSGANVLTF | TRBV12-3/TRBV12-4 | . | few | TRBJ2-6
TGTGCCAGCAGCCTGCAAGGACAGGTGAACACTGAAGCTTTCTTT | CASSLQGQVNTEAFF | TRBV6-5 | TRBD1 | few | TRBJ1-1
TGTGCCAGCAGCCCCGGACGTAGATTCCACGAGCAGTACTTC | CASSPGRRFHEQYF | TRBV11-2 | . | . | TRBJ2-7
TGCGCCAGCAGCGGGGGACTAGCGGGAGTCATCTACGAGCAGTACTTC | CASSGGLAGVIYEQYF | TRBV5-1 | TRBD2 | few | TRBJ2-7
TGTGCCAGCTCCCGGGGGACCCAAGAGACCCAGTACTTC | CASSRGTQETQYF | TRBV6-2/TRBV6-3 | . | once | TRBJ2-5
TGTGCCACCAGCAGAGGCGGGGGGGCGGTCTACAATGAGCAGTTCTTC | CATSRGGGAVYNEQFF | TRBV15 | TRBD2 | . | TRBJ2-1
TGTGCCAGCAGCCAAGTGTGGGGGGGGCCTCCGTCAGATACGCAGTATTTT | CASSQVWGGPPSDTQYF | TRBV4-2 | . | few | TRBJ2-3
TGTGCCAGCAGCTCTAGCGTGGGCAGGGGCGGACAGCCCCAGCATTTT | CASSSSVGRGGQPQHF | TRBV7-9 | . | few | TRBJ1-5
TGTGCCAGCAGCCGCGAGGTGGGCAGCACTGAAGCTTTCTTT | CASSREVGSTEAFF | TRBV14 | . | . | TRBJ1-1
TGTGCCAGCAGCTTAGATCTTAATAGCGGAGCCTACAATGAGCAGTTCTTC | CASSLDLNSGAYNEQFF | TRBV11-2 | . | few | TRBJ2-1
TGCAGTGCTAGGGACAGGGTCAAGGCTACGCAGTATTTT | CSARDRVKATQYF | TRBV20-1 | TRBD1 | . | TRBJ2-3
TGTGCCAGCAGTTTCTCCGAAATAATTGCGGGGGGGCGGAAGCAGTTCTTC | CASSFSEIIAGGRKQFF | TRBV6-5 | TRBD2 | few | TRBJ2-1
TGCAGTGCTAAACAGGGTGGAGAATACGAGCAGTACTTC | CSAKQGGEYEQYF | TRBV20-1 | . | . | TRBJ2-7
TGTGCCAGCAGCCCTCGCGGTGGCGGTGCGAGCTCCTACGAGCAGTACTTC | CASSPRGGGASSYEQYF | TRBV9 | . | . | TRBJ2-7
TGCGCCAGCAGCTCAGGGACCTTTTCTTCGGAAAAACTGTTTTTT | CASSSGTFSSEKLFF | TRBV5-1 | . | . | TRBJ1-4
TGTGCCAGCAGTTTAAATCCCAGGGGCGGAGAAAAACTGTTTTTT | CASSLNPRGGEKLFF | TRBV27 | . | . | TRBJ1-4
TGCGCCAGCACCCGGGATCGTAGGGGCACTGAAGCTTTCTTT | CASTRDRRGTEAFF | TRBV5-1 | . | . | TRBJ1-1
TGCGCCAGCAGCCAAGAATCACGAGGGAGGGAAGAGTTCTTC | CASSQESRGREEFF | TRBV4-1 | TRBD2 | . | TRBJ2-1
TGTGCCAGCTCACCAATCCAGAGCTCCTACAATGAGCAGTTCTTC | CASSPIQSSYNEQFF | TRBV18 | . | . | TRBJ2-1
TGTGCCAGCAGCATACACAGGGGTCCTCAGTACTTC | CASSIHRGPQYF | TRBV9 | TRBD1 | . | TRBJ2-7
TGTGCCAGTAGTGCGACAGGGAGCTCCTACGAGCAGTACTTC | CASSATGSSYEQYF | TRBV19 | TRBD1 | . | TRBJ2-7
TGTGCCAGCAGCTCCACAGGGGGAGCCGGAAACACCATATATTTT | CASSSTGGAGNTIYF | TRBV7-2 | TRBD1 | few | TRBJ1-3
TGTGCCAGCAGCGCCCCCGGACTAGCGGGAGGGAGCGGGGAGCTGTTTTTT | CASSAPGLAGGSGELFF | TRBV9 | TRBD2 | few | TRBJ2-2
TGTGCCAGCCTTGAGGGAGGTGCGTACGAGCAGTACTTC | CASLEGGAYEQYF | TRBV6-2/TRBV6-3 | . | few | TRBJ2-7
TGTGCCAGCAGTTCCCCAGGGAGGGGAGACAATCAGCCCCAGCATTTT | CASSSPGRGDNQPQHF | TRBV25-1 | . | . | TRBJ1-5
TGCAGTGCTAGAGCTGCGGGGTTTGCCTACAATGAGCAGTTCTTC | CSARAAGFAYNEQFF | TRBV20-1 | . | . | TRBJ2-1
TGTGCCAGCAGTGGGGAGGGATTATTCCATCAGCCCCAGCATTTT | CASSGEGLFHQPQHF | TRBV6-5 | . | few | TRBJ1-5
TGCGCCAGCAGCCAAGAACCATCGGCCGGGGAGCTGTTTTTT | CASSQEPSAGELFF | TRBV4-1 | . | few | TRBJ2-2